Shown below are 17 T cell receptor beta chains from a single sample sequenced in a study of blood T cell repertoires in COVID-19. TCRdb's copy holds only in-frame clones and misses some; the assay was immunoSEQ multiplex PCR. The sample lists around 85,000 clones, 75% to 90% occurring once. The material sequenced was PBMCs or T cells enriched from blood (not recorded which). The receptor set was obtained from a woman aged 45-59 years with acute COVID-19.

The chain is built from TRBV14 and TRBJ1-2, with 8 bases matching TRBD1. This CDR3 has 14 residues. The V and J ends lost 3 bases and 4 bases, in that order; junction bases with no gene match: 4. Germline-derived CDR1 and CDR2 are SGHDN and FVKESK. CDR3 protein: CASSHGQGPYGYTF. In DNA, the CDR3 is TGTGCCAGCAGCCACGGACAGGGACCCTATGGCTACACCTTC.

This sequence joins TRBV27 and TRBJ1-2; TRBD1 matches 8 bases. The CDR3 has 13 residues. After removal of 2 bases from V and 6 bases from J, the junction contained 2 bases not matched to a gene. Germline V CDR1 and CDR2: MNHEY, SMNVEV (reference sequence). Here the CDR3 reads CASSLTGGDGYTF. The CDR3 DNA is TGTGCCAGCAGTTTAACAGGGGGGGATGGCTACACCTTC.

The chain is built from TRBV15 and TRBJ2-2; the D gene is possibly TRBD1 (6 bases). V was cut by 3 bases and J by 4 bases, with 15 bases left in between. Germline V gives CDR1 LNHNV, CDR2 YYDKDF (reference sequence). The CDR3 consists of 16 residues. This CDR3 reads CATSSPTGQLTGELFF. DNA for the CDR3: TGTGCCACCAGCAGCCCCACGGGACAACTCACCGGGGAGCTGTTTTTT.

The V gene is TRBV11-2, the J gene TRBJ2-7, with 8 bases lining up with TRBD1. The trim removed 1 base at V and 2 bases at J, leaving 7 bases unmatched. From germline, CDR1 is SGHAT and CDR2 FQNNGV. The CDR3 covers 16 residues. CDR3 sequence (DNA): TGTGCCAGCAGCTTAGCTCGTGGACAGGGCCCCTACGAGCAGTACTTC. Translating gives CASSLARGQGPYEQYF.

This chain uses TRBV18 with TRBJ2-5; TRBD1 aligns across 8 bases. Germline loops: CDR1 KGHSH, CDR2 LQKENI. This CDR3 is built from 14 residues. Germline trimming cut 8 bases from V and 1 base from J; bases unmatched to any gene: 6. This CDR3 reads CASKMDRAQETQYF. CDR3 bases: TGTGCCAGCAAGATGGACAGGGCCCAAGAGACCCAGTACTTC.

The rearrangement uses TRBV19 and TRBJ2-3, with a possible D match to TRBD2 (7 bases). CDR3 length: 15 residues. Germline CDR1 LNHDA, CDR2 SQIVND (reference sequence). V shed 7 bases and J shed 3 bases, with 17 bases lying between them. The CDR3 DNA reads TGTGCCAGTACCCGCACGGGGGGCAGGACAGATACGCAGTATTTT. It translates to CASTRTGGRTDTQYF.

The rearrangement uses TRBV2 and TRBJ2-7, with D hard to call. The CDR3 covers 12 residues. Germline V gene data show CDR1 as SNHLY and CDR2 as FYNNEI. Trimming stripped 7 bases from V and 2 bases from J, with 9 bases between. The CDR3 region has the DNA TGTGCCAGCAAGTACACAGCCTACGAGCAGTACTTC. This translates into CASKYTAYEQYF.

V and J are TRBV7-9 and TRBJ2-1, with 12 bases lining up with TRBD2. The V segment lost 4 bases and the J segment 2 bases; nucleotides outside the gene matches: 9. The germline V gene has CDR1 SEHNR and CDR2 FQNEAQ (reference sequence). The CDR3 totals 18 residues. CDR3 region: CASSSYRLAGETYNEQFF. The CDR3 nucleotides are TGTGCCAGCAGCTCCTACCGACTAGCGGGAGAGACCTACAATGAGCAGTTCTTC. Based on the CDR3 plus reference TRBV7-9 and TRBJ2-1, the full variable domain is DTGVSQNPRHKITKRGQNVTFRCDPISEHNRLYWYRQTLGQGPEFLTYFQNEAQLEKSRLLSDRFSAERPKGSFSTLEIQRTEQGDSAMYLCASSSYRLAGETYNEQFFGPGTRLTVL.

The genes are TRBV19 and TRBJ1-2; 7 bases match TRBD1. CDR1 is LNHDA and CDR2 is SQIVND in the germline V gene (reference sequence). Germline trimming cut 10 bases from V and 10 bases from J; bases unmatched to any gene: 15. The CDR3 loop spans 13 amino acids. The CDR3 DNA sequence: TGTGCCACCACGGACAGGACATTTTCCCCCTACACCTTC. Its protein is CATTDRTFSPYTF.

The V call is TRBV19, the J call TRBJ1-4; 9 nucleotides agree with TRBD1. The CDR3 contains 14 residues. Germline V gene data show CDR1 as LNHDA and CDR2 as SQIVND (reference sequence). Losses at the gene ends were 6 bases for V and 8 bases for J; bases not matched to a gene: 7. The CDR3: CASRRQGGSEKLFF. CDR3 in DNA: TGTGCCAGTAGAAGACAGGGGGGTTCGGAAAAACTGTTTTTT.

V is TRBV28 and J is TRBJ2-1, with D possibly matching TRBD2 (6 bases). V lost 1 base, J lost 8 bases, and 12 bases lay in between. The germline V gene has CDR1 MDHEN and CDR2 SYDVKM. The CDR3 spans 14 residues. CDR3 amino acids: CASSLFGGTHEQFF. DNA of the CDR3: TGTGCCAGCAGTTTATTCGGGGGAACCCATGAGCAGTTCTTC.

V and J are TRBV6-6 and TRBJ2-1; the D gene is possibly TRBD1 (5 bases). Germline V gene lookup returns CDR1 MNHNY and CDR2 SVGAGI (reference sequence). This CDR3 comprises 12 residues. The ends were cut back, 6 bases at V and 11 bases at J, with 14 bases in the middle. CDR3 sequence (DNA): TGTGCCAGCAGCATACAAGGGGTGAAGCAGTTCTTC. Translating gives CASSIQGVKQFF.

The V call is TRBV29-1, the J call TRBJ1-1; the D is unclear. CDR1 and CDR2 from the germline V gene are SQVTM and ANQGSEA. CDR3 length equals 12 residues. V dropped 3 bases and J dropped 0 bases, with 5 bases sitting between them. The CDR3 bases are TGCAGCGTTGACAGGATGAACACTGAAGCTTTCTTT. Amino acid sequence: CSVDRMNTEAFF.

The chain has TRBV29-1 and TRBJ2-5; D gene ambiguous. Looked up from germline, CDR1 is SQVTM and CDR2 is ANQGSEA. Trimming cost V 4 bases and J 5 bases, with 11 bases left between them. The CDR3 has 12 amino acids. CDR3 in amino acids: CSVVQVGETQYF. The CDR3 region has the DNA TGCAGCGTTGTTCAGGTTGGCGAGACCCAGTACTTC. The whole variable domain, filled in from reference TRBV29-1 and TRBJ2-5, reads SAVISQKPSRDICQRGTSLTIQCQVDSQVTMMFWYRQQPGQSLTLIATANQGSEATYESGFVIDKFPISRPNLTFSTLTVSNMSPEDSSIYLCSVVQVGETQYFGPGTRLLVL.

The genes are TRBV18 and TRBJ2-7; no reliable D call. This CDR3 contains 11 residues. V lost 3 bases, J lost 6 bases, and 6 bases lay in between. Germline V gene data show CDR1 as KGHSH and CDR2 as LQKENI. CDR3 region: CASSPRFEQYF. Written as DNA, the CDR3 is TGTGCCAGCTCACCTCGGTTCGAGCAGTACTTC.

This clone was picked up one time. CDR3 sequence reads: CASSDSGPDTQYF. The CDR3 bases are TGTGCCAGCTCGGACTCCGGCCCAGATACGCAGTATTTT. V is TRBV19 and J is TRBJ2-3, with TRBD2 as a possible D gene (5 bases). Germline V CDR1 and CDR2: LNHDA, SQIVND (reference sequence). This CDR3 region has 13 residues. Between the trimmed V and J ends, which lost 9 bases and 4 bases, there was a span of 14 bases. Complete variable domain (other parts from reference TRBV19 and TRBJ2-3): DGGITQSPKYLFRKEGQNVTLSCEQNLNHDAMYWYRQDPGQGLRLIYYSQIVNDFQKGDIAEGYSVSREKKESFPLTVTSAQKNPTAFYLCASSDSGPDTQYFGPGTRLTVL.

The CDR3 is CASGLHYQPQHF. The CDR3 DNA reads TGTGCTAGTGGTTTGCATTATCAGCCCCAGCATTTT. This rearrangement joins TRBV12-5 to TRBJ1-5; no clear D gene. V lost 2 bases and J lost 5, with 4 bases in between. The CDR3 length is 12 residues. Germline-derived CDR1 and CDR2 are LGHNT and FRNRAP.